These T cell receptor beta chains were read from a single sample in a study of blood T cells in healthy people across ages. TCRdb fed the 5' RACE reads into MiXCR, producing one record per CDR3 protein. The sample lists some 1.4 million distinct CDR3 sequences; around 39% were seen once. What was sequenced was blood. Every receptor here comes from a woman between 18 and 29 years old in good health. The CDR3 runs from the conserved cysteine through the conserved F or W. Fields, in order: CDR3 protein, CDR3 DNA, V gene, J gene, clone size, CDR3 length, D gene. D genes are given only for firm matches. Only part of the rows carry a size: once, few, many, or a class if the clone is expanded.

CASSYLRTGVLRDTDTQYF	TGTGCCAGCAGTTACCTAAGGACAGGGGTTCTGAGGGACACAGATACGCAGTATTTT	TRBV6-2/TRBV6-3	TRBJ2-3	.	19	TRBD1
CASSLRGRGLNEQFF	TGTGCCAGCAGCTTACGCGGGAGAGGCTTGAATGAGCAGTTCTTC	TRBV13	TRBJ2-1	.	15	TRBD2
CASSYPYSGGAGYETQYF	TGTGCCAGCAGCTACCCATATTCAGGGGGCGCTGGGTATGAGACCCAGTACTTC	TRBV11-2	TRBJ2-5	.	18	TRBD1
CASSWWGYQPQHF	TGCGCCAGCAGCTGGTGGGGATATCAGCCCCAGCATTTT	TRBV5-1	TRBJ1-5	.	13	.
CATSRDWGGDAYEQYF	TGTGCCACCAGCAGAGATTGGGGCGGTGATGCCTACGAGCAGTACTTC	TRBV15	TRBJ2-7	.	16	.
CASSYSIGAGLAEQYF	TGTGCCAGCAGTTACTCGATCGGGGCGGGATTGGCTGAGCAGTACTTC	TRBV6-5	TRBJ2-7	.	16	.
CARKGQGSGNEQYF	TGTGCCAGAAAGGGACAGGGGTCGGGCAATGAGCAGTACTTC	TRBV24-1	TRBJ2-5	.	14	TRBD1
CSAREGLYNEQFF	TGCAGTGCTAGGGAGGGACTTTACAATGAGCAGTTCTTC	TRBV20-1	TRBJ2-1	few	13	.
CASNKQGQSYTF	TGTGCCAGCAACAAACAGGGACAGAGCTACACCTTC	TRBV21-1	TRBJ1-2	.	12	.
CASSQDLVGYTF	TGTGCCAGCAGCCAAGATCTCGTCGGCTACACCTTC	TRBV14	TRBJ1-2	.	12	.
CASTITLGGTSHNEQFF	TGTGCCAGCACTATAACCCTCGGGGGTACCTCCCACAATGAGCAGTTCTTC	TRBV12-3/TRBV12-4	TRBJ2-1	.	17	.
CASSQESGGSGTQYF	TGCGCCAGCAGCCAAGAGTCAGGGGGCTCAGGTACGCAGTATTTT	TRBV4-1	TRBJ2-3	few	15	TRBD1
CASTDQGLTQYF	TGTGCCAGCACAGATCAGGGTCTTACGCAGTATTTT	TRBV14	TRBJ2-3	.	12	.
CASSFSRPYGETQYF	TGTGCCAGCAGTTTTTCCCGACCGTACGGGGAGACCCAGTACTTC	TRBV28	TRBJ2-5	.	15	.
CASSPDRFSNQPQHF	TGTGCCAGCAGCCCAGACAGGTTTAGCAATCAGCCCCAGCATTTT	TRBV7-9	TRBJ1-5	.	15	.
CAFLPGLAVTDTQYF	TGTGCCTTTCTCCCGGGACTAGCGGTTACAGATACGCAGTATTTT	TRBV7-2	TRBJ2-3	.	15	TRBD2
CASSEWLDASYEQYF	TGTGCCAGCAGTGAATGGCTAGACGCATCCTACGAGCAGTACTTC	TRBV6-1	TRBJ2-7	.	15	.
CASSPLTGTETGYTF	TGTGCCAGCTCACCCCTTACCGGGACAGAGACAGGCTACACCTTC	TRBV18	TRBJ1-2	.	15	TRBD1
CASSQDPGITGELFF	TGTGCCAGCAGCCAAGATCCGGGCATCACCGGGGAGCTGTTTTTT	TRBV3-1	TRBJ2-2	few	15	.
CASSQASTYEQYF	TGTGCCAGCAGCCAAGCGAGTACCTACGAGCAGTACTTC	TRBV3-1	TRBJ2-7	.	13	.
CASLDRDYGYTF	TGTGCCAGCCTGGACAGGGACTATGGCTACACCTTC	TRBV25-1	TRBJ1-2	few	12	TRBD1
CAWAKVLYNEQFF	TGTGCCTGGGCCAAAGTACTATACAATGAGCAGTTCTTC	TRBV30	TRBJ2-1	.	13	.
CASSPTGAQANGYTF	TGCGCCAGCAGCCCGACAGGGGCCCAAGCAAATGGCTACACCTTC	TRBV5-1	TRBJ1-2	.	15	TRBD1
CASGGTSGREDEQFF	TGCGCCAGCGGAGGGACTAGCGGGAGGGAGGATGAGCAGTTCTTC	TRBV5-1	TRBJ2-1	.	15	TRBD2
CASSFLGNQETQYF	TGTGCCAGCAGTTTCCTCGGGAATCAAGAGACCCAGTACTTC	TRBV27	TRBJ2-5	few	14	.
CASSLRVDDNQPQHF	TGTGCCAGCAGTTTAAGGGTAGATGACAATCAGCCCCAGCATTTT	TRBV6-6	TRBJ1-5	.	15	.
CASSQEGGNQSPLHF	TGCGCCAGCAGCCAAGAAGGAGGGAACCAATCACCCCTCCACTTT	TRBV4-1	TRBJ1-6	.	15	.
CASRVSGMGSYEQYF	TGTGCCAGCAGGGTTAGCGGCATGGGGTCCTACGAGCAGTACTTC	TRBV27	TRBJ2-7	few	15	.
CASSFVTSGLSNEQFF	TGCGCCAGCAGCTTCGTAACTAGCGGTCTATCCAATGAGCAGTTCTTC	TRBV5-1	TRBJ2-1	.	16	TRBD2
CASEKGRGGSYEQYF	TGTGCCAGCGAAAAAGGAAGGGGCGGCTCCTACGAGCAGTACTTC	TRBV2	TRBJ2-7	.	15	.
CASSWQEETQYF	TGTGCCAGCTCCTGGCAGGAAGAGACCCAGTACTTC	TRBV11-2	TRBJ2-5	.	12	.
CASLSGTSGALHF	TGCGCCAGCCTCTCGGGGACGTCAGGTGCTCTCCACTTT	TRBV4-1	TRBJ1-6	.	13	.
CSATFPGRDEQFF	TGCAGTGCTACCTTCCCAGGGCGCGATGAGCAGTTCTTC	TRBV20-1	TRBJ2-1	.	13	.
CASSSRGVGGYPHEQYF	TGTGCCAGCAGCTCTAGAGGAGTTGGCGGATATCCTCATGAGCAGTACTTC	TRBV7-2	TRBJ2-7	.	17	.
CSATRGSPTDTQYF	TGCAGTGCGACGCGCGGGAGTCCCACAGATACGCAGTATTTT	TRBV20-1	TRBJ2-3	.	14	TRBD2
CASSKRDRPYEQYF	TGCGCCAGCAGCAAAAGGGACAGGCCCTACGAGCAGTACTTC	TRBV5-1	TRBJ2-7	few	14	TRBD1
CASSQVDLGLAGSNEQFF	TGCGCCAGCAGCCAAGTGGATTTAGGGCTAGCGGGAAGCAATGAGCAGTTCTTC	TRBV4-1	TRBJ2-1	.	18	TRBD2
CASSRGQGMYGYTF	TGTGCCAGCAGCAGGGGACAGGGAATGTATGGCTACACCTTC	TRBV27	TRBJ1-2	.	14	TRBD1
CASSRAGTYGYTF	TGCGCCAGCAGTAGGGCAGGGACTTATGGCTACACCTTC	TRBV10-2	TRBJ1-2	.	13	.
CASSHPGQGAADTQYF	TGCGCCAGCAGCCATCCGGGACAGGGGGCCGCAGATACGCAGTATTTT	TRBV4-1	TRBJ2-3	few	16	TRBD1
CASSQDVSVETQYF	TGCGCCAGCAGCCAAGACGTGTCTGTTGAGACCCAGTACTTC	TRBV4-1	TRBJ2-5	few	14	.
CSVEVGQASSYEQYF	TGCAGCGTTGAAGTAGGACAGGCGAGCTCCTACGAGCAGTACTTC	TRBV29-1	TRBJ2-7	.	15	TRBD1
CASSLGGTYFNEQFF	TGTGCTAGCAGCTTAGGGGGGACCTACTTCAATGAGCAGTTCTTC	TRBV7-7	TRBJ2-1	.	15	.
CASSRNRGPETQYF	TGTGCCAGTAGCAGGAACAGGGGGCCAGAGACCCAGTACTTC	TRBV11-2	TRBJ2-5	.	14	TRBD1
CASSKKGPSLSTDTQYF	TGTGCCAGCAGCAAAAAGGGTCCCAGCCTTAGCACAGATACGCAGTATTTT	TRBV21-1	TRBJ2-3	.	17	.
CASSFWTELAKNIQYF	TGTGCCAGCAGCTTCTGGACAGAATTAGCCAAAAACATTCAGTACTTC	TRBV5-6	TRBJ2-4	.	16	.